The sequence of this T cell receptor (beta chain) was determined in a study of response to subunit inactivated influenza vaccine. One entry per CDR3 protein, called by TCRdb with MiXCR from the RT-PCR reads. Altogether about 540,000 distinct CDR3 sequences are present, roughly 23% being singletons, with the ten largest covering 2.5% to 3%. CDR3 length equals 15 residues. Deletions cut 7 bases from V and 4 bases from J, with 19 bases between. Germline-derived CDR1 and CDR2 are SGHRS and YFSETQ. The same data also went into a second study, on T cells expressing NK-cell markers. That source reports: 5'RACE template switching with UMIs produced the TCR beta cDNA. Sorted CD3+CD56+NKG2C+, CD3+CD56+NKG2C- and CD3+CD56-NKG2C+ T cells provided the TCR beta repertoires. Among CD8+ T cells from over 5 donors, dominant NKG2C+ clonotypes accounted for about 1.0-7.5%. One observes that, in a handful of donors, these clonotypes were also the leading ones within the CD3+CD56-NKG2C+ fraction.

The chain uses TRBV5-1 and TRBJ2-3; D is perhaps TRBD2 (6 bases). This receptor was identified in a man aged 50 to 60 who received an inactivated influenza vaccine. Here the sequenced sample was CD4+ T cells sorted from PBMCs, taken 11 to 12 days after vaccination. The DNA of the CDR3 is TGCGCCAGCGGTGTGGGTGCCGGGGGTGCAGATACGCAGTATTTT. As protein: CASGVGAGGADTQYF.